This entry is about one T cell receptor (beta chain). Antigen specificity is unknown. Only in-frame clones appear in the TCRdb table, and some are missing; sequencing was by immunoSEQ multiplex PCR. The sample has 2 million or so clones, around 96% seen once. The CDR3 is made up of 16 amino acids. The V gene's germline CDR1 is KGHSH and CDR2 LQKENI. Deletions cut 5 bases from V and 2 bases from J, with 19 bases between. CD45RO negativity and positive selection for CCR7 defined naive CD8 cells, a population that excluded terminally differentiated effector memory CD45RA+ cells. The data were obtained in a study of shared clonotypes between healthy human individuals. Study results and caveats: Non-shared clonotypes had lower generation probabilities than clonotypes shared by all four sorted-subset donors. Researchers found naive subsets generally carried larger estimated richness than memory subsets. In this cohort, only blood was sampled, and tissue repertoires likely differ.

V gene TRBV18 combines with J gene TRBJ2-7; D is unclear. Sequenced input: naive CD8+ T cells sorted from blood. The receptor was derived from a man between 18 and 29 years old in good health. The CDR3 DNA sequence: TGTGCCAGCTCAGAATCTCAGTCTTTTAACACCTACGAGCAGTACTTC. Its translation: CASSESQSFNTYEQYF.